This record concerns one T cell receptor beta chain sequence. The data belong to a study of CD8 T cells in Susac syndrome. Random hexamers were used to reverse transcribe an amount of roughly 0.5 to 1 ug RNA. One entry per CDR3 protein results from TCRdb running MiXCR on the immunoSEQ multiplex PCR reads. The sample contains about 130,000 distinct CDR3 sequences, roughly 96% of which appear only once. This CDR3 has 14 residues. Between the trimmed V and J ends, which lost 4 bases and 2 bases, there was a span of 9 bases. Per the germline V gene, CDR1 is LNHDA and CDR2 is SQIVND (reference sequence). The source material was CD4+ T cells from PBMCs. The receptor's source is a human donor in good health. The chain employs TRBV19 and TRBJ1-5, with D unresolved. The CDR3 region is CASSTLLGNQPQHF. CDR3 coding DNA: TGTGCCAGTAGTACCCTTTTGGGCAATCAGCCCCAGCATTTT.